These T cell receptor beta chains were read from a single sample in a study of PD-1 blockade in classical Hodgkin lymphoma. Sequencing was performed with immunoSEQ multiplex PCR; in TCRdb, only in-frame clones are kept and a portion is missing. Among around 25,000 clones listed, about four fifths were seen once. Sequencing used peripheral blood mononuclear cells (PBMCs), obtained before the fourth cycle of nivolumab. The origin of the receptors is a human donor with classical Hodgkin lymphoma. Both conserved end residues are part of each CDR3. D genes are given only for firm matches. Clone sizes are given selectively: once, few, many, or a class where the clone is expanded.

>NA|TRBV9|NA|TRBJ2-1
CASSVDVGAQDEQFF
TGTGCCAGCAGCGTAGACGTGGGGGCTCAGGATGAGCAGTTCTTC
>NA|TRBV5-1|TRBD1|TRBJ2-2
CASSPGQITGELFF
TGCGCCAGCAGTCCGGGACAGATCACCGGGGAGCTGTTTTTT
>NA|TRBV19|TRBD2|TRBJ2-2
CASSLLAATGELFF
TGTGCCAGTAGTCTACTAGCGGCCACCGGGGAGCTGTTTTTT
>once|TRBV6-5|NA|TRBJ2-7
CASRQIDSYEQYF
TGTGCCAGCAGACAGATCGACAGCTACGAGCAGTACTTC
>NA|TRBV7-9|NA|TRBJ1-1
CASSLFSTEAFF
TGTGCCAGCAGCTTATTTTCCACTGAAGCTTTCTTT
>NA|TRBV5-1|TRBD1|TRBJ1-2
CASSRTGGTNYGYTF
TGCGCCAGCAGCCGGACAGGGGGCACTAACTATGGCTACACCTTC
>NA|TRBV7-6|TRBD2|TRBJ2-3
CASSLGTSGRARTADTQYF
TGTGCCAGCAGCTTAGGTACTAGCGGGAGGGCCAGGACGGCAGATACGCAGTATTTT
>NA|TRBV5-1|NA|TRBJ2-1
CASSLYSSGPYNEQFF
TGCGCCAGCAGCTTATATAGTTCCGGACCTTACAATGAGCAGTTCTTC
>once|TRBV7-6|NA|TRBJ2-3
CASSLFSVGTDTQYF
TGTGCCAGCAGCTTATTTTCGGTAGGCACAGATACGCAGTATTTT
>NA|TRBV9|NA|TRBJ1-6
CASSVSQGRNSPLHF
TGTGCCAGCAGCGTATCGCAGGGGAGGAATTCACCCCTCCACTTT
>NA|TRBV5-1|NA|TRBJ2-1
CASSLGLGQFF
TGCGCCAGCAGCTTGGGACTTGGGCAGTTCTTC
>NA|TRBV29-1|TRBD2|TRBJ2-5
CSVSSSGRGPQETQYF
TGCAGCGTTTCCAGTAGCGGGAGGGGGCCCCAAGAGACCCAGTACTTC
>NA|TRBV15|NA|TRBJ1-5
CATSSRGSGHQPQHF
TGTGCCACCAGCTCCCGGGGTAGCGGTCATCAGCCCCAGCATTTT
>NA|TRBV27|NA|TRBJ1-1
CASSISAGNTEAFF
TGTGCCAGCAGTATCAGTGCAGGGAACACTGAAGCTTTCTTT
>NA|TRBV5-1|NA|TRBJ2-1
CASSWQASSYNEQFF
TGCGCCAGCAGCTGGCAGGCGAGCTCCTACAATGAGCAGTTCTTC
>NA|TRBV7-6|TRBD2|TRBJ2-1
CASSPSGGKDEQFF
TGTGCCAGCAGCCCCAGCGGGGGGAAGGATGAGCAGTTCTTC
>NA|TRBV5-4|NA|TRBJ2-7
CASSLKGRSYEQYF
TGTGCCAGCAGCTTGAAGGGCAGATCCTACGAGCAGTACTTC
>NA|TRBV2|TRBD2|TRBJ2-2
CASSALPTSGGANTGELFF
TGTGCCAGCAGTGCTCTCCCGACTAGCGGGGGGGCCAACACCGGGGAGCTGTTTTTT
>NA|TRBV5-1|TRBD1|TRBJ2-1
CASSDRQGAIEQFF
TGCGCCAGCAGCGACCGACAGGGGGCGATTGAGCAGTTCTTC
>NA|TRBV29-1|NA|TRBJ2-5
CSVEDQVLRTQYF
TGCAGCGTTGAAGATCAGGTGCTCCGGACCCAGTACTTC
>few|TRBV11-2|NA|TRBJ1-1
CASSLGVAQEAFF
TGTGCCAGCAGCTTAGGCGTTGCACAAGAAGCTTTCTTT
>NA|TRBV7-3|NA|TRBJ2-2
CASSRRALKNSGELFF
TGTGCCAGCAGCCGTAGGGCCCTGAAAAATTCCGGGGAGCTGTTTTTT
>once|TRBV19|TRBD1|TRBJ1-5
CASKPDRGQSQPQHF
TGTGCCAGTAAACCGGACAGGGGGCAAAGTCAGCCCCAGCATTTT
>NA|TRBV4-1|NA|TRBJ1-1
CASSFGMEVLNTEAFF
TGCGCCAGCAGCTTTGGCATGGAGGTCCTGAACACTGAAGCTTTCTTT
>NA|TRBV18|NA|TRBJ1-5
CASSPTGDSNQPQHF
TGTGCCAGCAGTCCTACAGGTGACAGCAATCAGCCCCAGCATTTT
>NA|TRBV19|NA|TRBJ1-5
CASRPKGSGIGNQPQHF
TGTGCCAGTCGACCTAAGGGGTCGGGGATCGGCAATCAGCCCCAGCATTTT
>NA|TRBV6-4|TRBD2|TRBJ2-3
CASSGTSGGIDTQYF
TGTGCCAGCAGTGGGACTAGCGGGGGTATAGATACGCAGTATTTT
>NA|TRBV6-4|NA|TRBJ1-2
CASSQGVAGYGYTF
TGTGCCAGCAGTCAGGGCGTAGCCGGGTATGGCTACACCTTC
>NA|TRBV7-9|NA|TRBJ2-6
CASLMAGANVLTF
TGTGCCAGCCTTATGGCTGGGGCCAACGTCCTGACTTTC
>NA|TRBV5-1|TRBD2|TRBJ2-3
CASSRSGRGGTDTQYF
TGCGCCAGCAGCCGGTCCGGGCGGGGGGGAACAGATACGCAGTATTTT
>once|TRBV2|NA|TRBJ2-3
CASPDGYTDTQYF
TGTGCCAGCCCGGACGGTTACACAGATACGCAGTATTTT
>medium-sized|TRBV7-9|NA|TRBJ2-5
CASSPPKSLQETQYF
TGTGCCAGCAGTCCGCCCAAAAGCTTGCAAGAGACCCAGTACTTC
>NA|TRBV27|NA|TRBJ2-1
CASSFGLNEQFF
TGTGCCAGCAGTTTCGGCCTAAATGAGCAGTTCTTC
>NA|TRBV2|NA|TRBJ1-2
CASSDPGEGRGGYTF
TGTGCCAGCAGTGATCCCGGTGAAGGCCGCGGTGGCTACACCTTC
>NA|TRBV28|NA|TRBJ1-1
CASSLYGGKNTEAFF
TGTGCCAGCAGTTTATATGGGGGTAAGAACACTGAAGCTTTCTTT
>NA|TRBV18|TRBD1|TRBJ1-1
CASSPGQGLAEAFF
TGTGCCAGCTCACCGGGACAGGGCCTGGCGGAAGCTTTCTTT
>NA|TRBV5-1|NA|TRBJ2-5
CASSYRDTQETQYF
TGCGCCAGCAGCTATAGGGACACCCAAGAGACCCAGTACTTC
>NA|TRBV23-1|NA|TRBJ2-1
CASSQPGIRGDEQFF
TGCGCCAGCAGTCAACCGGGGATTAGGGGCGATGAGCAGTTCTTC
>NA|TRBV6-5|TRBD1|TRBJ1-1
CASGGTVAFF
TGTGCCTCCGGTGGGACAGTAGCTTTCTTT
>NA|TRBV6-1|NA|TRBJ1-2
CASRGTGKGYTF
TGTGCCAGCAGGGGGACCGGCAAGGGCTACACCTTC
>few|TRBV5-1|TRBD1|TRBJ2-7
CASSPGTGEILF
TGCGCCAGCAGCCCGGGGACAGGGGAGATCCTCTTC
>NA|TRBV6-5|TRBD1|TRBJ2-3
CASSSTGGGNTDTQYF
TGTGCCAGCAGTTCCACAGGGGGCGGGAACACAGATACGCAGTATTTT
>NA|TRBV4-3|TRBD2|TRBJ2-2
CASSWTSGTAGELFF
TGCGCCAGCAGCTGGACTAGCGGGACCGCCGGGGAGCTGTTTTTT
>NA|TRBV6-5|NA|TRBJ2-1
CASRNTANEQFF
TGTGCCAGCAGAAACACGGCGAATGAGCAGTTCTTC
>NA|TRBV10-2|TRBD2|TRBJ2-5
CASSESPGTSGRRETQYF
TGCGCCAGCAGTGAGAGCCCCGGGACTAGCGGGAGACGGGAGACCCAGTACTTC
>NA|TRBV5-8|TRBD2|TRBJ2-5
CASSPGTSGGRSYQETQYF
TGTGCCAGCAGCCCCGGGACTAGCGGGGGTAGAAGTTACCAAGAGACCCAGTACTTC
>NA|TRBV7-9|NA|TRBJ1-6
CASSRQNSPLHF
TGTGCCAGCAGCCGGCAAAATTCACCCCTCCACTTT
>few|TRBV7-3|TRBD2|TRBJ2-7
CASSLSAGGPYEQYF
TGTGCCAGCAGCTTAAGTGCGGGAGGGCCCTACGAGCAGTACTTC